Listed below are T cell receptor beta chains from one sample, sequenced in a study of cytomegalovirus exposure and HLA in healthy donors. Using immunoSEQ multiplex PCR, the repertoire was profiled, and TCRdb retains in-frame clones only, with some absent. The sample includes over 60,000 clones, about 75% of them seen just once. The sample taken for sequencing was PBMCs. The receptors originated from a man aged 70 or older in good health and CMV-seronegative. CDR3s include the opening cysteine and the closing phenylalanine or tryptophan. D genes are given only for firm matches. Where a row states a size, it is once, few, many or the class of an expanded clone; other rows omit it.

size,V,J,D,CDR3,DNA
NA,TRBV6-5,TRBJ2-7,NA,CASKDFPSYEQYF,TGTGCCAGCAAGGACTTCCCCTCCTACGAGCAGTACTTC
NA,TRBV11-2,TRBJ1-6,NA,CASSHENSPLHF,TGTGCCAGCAGCCATGAGAATTCACCCCTCCACTTT
few,TRBV5-1,TRBJ1-5,TRBD1,CASSLTTGLKQPQHF,TGCGCCAGCAGCTTAACGACAGGGTTGAAACAGCCCCAGCATTTT
NA,TRBV11-2,TRBJ2-1,NA,CASSPRDTGEQFF,TGTGCCAGCAGCCCACGAGACACCGGTGAGCAGTTCTTC
NA,TRBV4-2,TRBJ1-2,NA,CASSPRQLANYGYTF,TGTGCCAGCAGCCCCCGACAGTTAGCTAACTATGGCTACACCTTC
NA,TRBV5-4,TRBJ1-5,NA,CASSLGGQVNQPQHF,TGTGCCAGCAGCTTGGGGGGGCAAGTCAATCAGCCCCAGCATTTT
NA,TRBV18,TRBJ1-5,TRBD1,CASSPNDRASNQPQHF,TGTGCCAGCTCACCAAACGACAGGGCGAGCAATCAGCCCCAGCATTTT
many,TRBV19,TRBJ1-1,NA,CASSNREGTEAFF,TGTGCCAGTAGCAACAGGGAGGGCACTGAAGCTTTCTTT
NA,TRBV27,TRBJ2-7,NA,CASSLQGSYEQYF,TGTGCCAGCAGTTTGCAGGGGAGCTACGAGCAGTACTTC
NA,TRBV29-1,TRBJ2-1,NA,CSVSTSSGAIEQFF,TGCAGCGTTTCAACTAGCTCGGGAGCTATTGAGCAGTTCTTC
NA,TRBV11-3,TRBJ1-5,NA,CASSLYWWGEESNQPQHF,TGTGCCAGCAGCTTATATTGGTGGGGGGAGGAAAGCAATCAGCCCCAGCATTTT
few,TRBV7-2,TRBJ1-1,TRBD1,CASSPGQARRGTEAFF,TGTGCCAGCAGCCCGGGACAGGCGAGGAGAGGAACTGAAGCTTTCTTT
few,TRBV9,TRBJ2-7,TRBD2,CASSVGDGLAGVYEQYF,TGTGCCAGCAGCGTAGGAGACGGACTAGCGGGAGTCTACGAGCAGTACTTC
few,TRBV19,TRBJ1-3,NA,CASSARGTSGNTIYF,TGTGCCAGTAGCGCCCGGGGAACGTCTGGAAACACCATATATTTT
NA,TRBV4-3,TRBJ2-3,TRBD2,CASSQVGLAGATDTQYF,TGCGCCAGCAGCCAAGTTGGGCTAGCGGGTGCCACAGATACGCAGTATTTT
NA,TRBV7-9,TRBJ1-5,NA,CASSLEGDQPQHF,TGTGCCAGCAGCTTAGAAGGGGATCAGCCCCAGCATTTT
NA,TRBV29-1,TRBJ2-2,TRBD1,CSVVGTGNTGELFF,TGCAGCGTTGTGGGGACAGGGAACACCGGGGAGCTGTTTTTT
NA,TRBV29-1,TRBJ1-1,NA,CSVDFQGKNTEAFF,TGCAGCGTTGATTTCCAGGGGAAGAACACTGAAGCTTTCTTT
NA,TRBV7-8,TRBJ1-5,TRBD1,CASSLGLEGGGSNQPQHF,TGTGCCAGCAGCTTAGGGTTGGAAGGGGGCGGGAGCAATCAGCCCCAGCATTTT
few,TRBV4-3,TRBJ1-1,NA,CASSQDWAGGEAFF,TGCGCCAGCAGCCAAGATTGGGCCGGTGGTGAAGCTTTCTTT
NA,TRBV5-1,TRBJ2-3,TRBD2,CASSTLSSGGPTDTQYF,TGCGCCAGCAGCACCCTGAGTAGCGGGGGACCCACAGATACGCAGTATTTT
NA,TRBV5-4,TRBJ2-5,NA,CASSLLGSRETQYF,TGTGCCAGCAGCTTGCTGGGCAGCCGGGAGACCCAGTACTTC
few,TRBV6-6,TRBJ1-1,NA,CASSYAGGPMNTEAFF,TGTGCCAGCAGTTACGCCGGAGGCCCGATGAACACTGAAGCTTTCTTT
NA,TRBV10-3,TRBJ2-7,NA,CAISEKSSHSSEQYF,TGTGCCATCAGTGAGAAAAGCTCCCACTCGTCCGAGCAGTACTTC
NA,TRBV7-9,TRBJ2-5,NA,CASSFYGSGDEETQYF,TGTGCCAGCAGCTTCTACGGGAGTGGCGACGAAGAGACCCAGTACTTC
NA,TRBV7-2,TRBJ2-7,TRBD2,CASSYTSGGVYEQYF,TGTGCCAGCAGCTACACTAGCGGGGGAGTCTACGAGCAGTACTTC
few,TRBV6-1,TRBJ1-4,NA,CASSGVAYTSNEKLFF,TGTGCCAGCAGTGGGGTAGCTTACACATCTAATGAAAAACTGTTTTTT
NA,TRBV5-1,TRBJ2-7,NA,CASSPRQATYEQYF,TGCGCCAGCAGCCCCCGACAGGCTACCTACGAGCAGTACTTC
NA,TRBV30,TRBJ2-3,TRBD2,CAWTDQPRVAGTDTQYF,TGTGCCTGGACGGACCAACCCAGGGTAGCGGGGACTGATACGCAGTATTTT
NA,TRBV7-9,TRBJ2-1,TRBD2,CASSTGEMTSGRRNEQFF,TGTGCCAGCAGCACCGGTGAAATGACTAGCGGGAGACGCAATGAGCAGTTCTTC
NA,TRBV19,TRBJ2-5,TRBD1,CASSMYRGLETQYF,TGTGCCAGTAGTATGTACAGGGGGTTAGAGACCCAGTACTTC
NA,TRBV9,TRBJ2-7,TRBD1,CASSRRGTGDYYEQYF,TGTGCCAGCAGCCGTAGGGGGACAGGGGACTACTACGAGCAGTACTTC